A single T cell receptor beta chain is shown here with its context. Its antigen is not known. These data are taken from a study of T cells in Graves' hyperthyroidism and ophthalmopathy. This CDR3 contains 15 residues. The germline V and J ends were trimmed by 4 bases and 8 bases, with 18 bases remaining between them. Per the germline V gene, CDR1 is SGHDT and CDR2 is YYEEEE. The study included ophthalmopathy patients with Clinical Activity Score at least 3, NOSPECS grade at least 4 and duration under 3 months. Thyroid ultrasound and orbital computed tomography, with clinical symptoms and serum thyroxine and TRAb, informed diagnoses. Amplification targeted TCR beta CDR3 regions from RNA transcripts. A set of HTBI primers served as the primers for a first-round RT-PCR of the TCR CDR3. TCRdb reprocessed the multiplex PCR reads with MiXCR, giving one entry per CDR3 protein. The data show 250,000 or so distinct CDR3 sequences, about a sixth seen once.

Regarding the study as a whole: In simple terms, a model built on 13 V-J features told ophthalmopathy apart from stable hyperthyroidism.

The receptor was derived from a woman under 30 with Graves' ophthalmopathy. The sequencing input was blood. The chain couples TRBV5-6 to TRBJ2-2; D gene unclear. As DNA, the CDR3 is TGTGCCAGCAGCCCTCCAGAGATTCGGAGAGGGGAGCTGTTTTTT. Protein product: CASSPPEIRRGELFF. The entire variable domain, with the rest obtained from reference TRBV5-6 and TRBJ2-2, is as follows: DAGVTQSPTHLIKTRGQQVTLRCSPKSGHDTVSWYQQALGQGPQFIFQYYEEEERQRGNFPDRFSGHQFPNYSSELNVNALLLGDSALYLCASSPPEIRRGELFFGEGSRLTVL.